Below, 16 T cell receptor beta chains from the same sample are listed, as sequenced in a study of T cells in Graves' hyperthyroidism and ophthalmopathy. Amplified regions were TCR beta CDR3 sequences from RNA transcripts. TCR CDR3 underwent first-round RT-PCR with the HTBI primer set. Using its own MiXCR run on the multiplex PCR reads, TCRdb lists one record per CDR3 protein. The table shows 220,000 or so distinct CDR3 sequences, with around 17% occurring only once. The sample was blood. These receptors all come from a woman under 30 with Graves' ophthalmopathy.

This clonotype was detected once. V gene TRBV5-1 combines with J gene TRBJ1-5; D not resolved. CDR1 is SGHRS and CDR2 is YFSETQ in the germline V gene. V dropped 4 bases and J dropped 1 base, with 15 bases sitting between them. The CDR3 covers 16 residues. The CDR3 sequence: CASSPRGMGSNQPQHF. In DNA, the CDR3 is TGCGCCAGCAGCCCAAGAGGGATGGGAAGCAATCAGCCCCAGCATTTT.

This chain uses TRBV28 with TRBJ2-7, with TRBD1 identical over 8 bases. V lost 6 bases to trimming and J lost 0 bases; unmatched junction nucleotides: 7. CDR3 length: 15 amino acids. Germline CDR1 reads MDHEN; CDR2 reads SYDVKM. This CDR3 is CASSPWDRSSYEQYF. The CDR3 coding sequence is TGTGCCAGCAGCCCATGGGACAGGAGCTCCTACGAGCAGTACTTC.

This clonotype was seen only a few times. This chain joins TRBV28 and TRBJ2-1; 13 positions agree with TRBD2. Germline V gene lookup returns CDR1 MDHEN and CDR2 SYDVKM. The CDR3 contains 18 residues. The J segment lost 5 bases and the V segment lost 7 bases, leaving 14 bases of the junction unmatched. The CDR3 here is CASNPTVRTSGRHNEQFF. CDR3 coding DNA: TGTGCCAGCAACCCAACGGTGAGGACTAGCGGGAGACACAATGAGCAGTTCTTC.

There are many counts of this clonotype. The V gene is TRBV5-1, the J gene TRBJ1-5; D possibly corresponds to TRBD1 (6 bases). The CDR3 contains 15 residues. V was shortened by 0 bases and J by 3 bases, with 10 bases between the two germline ends. Looked up from germline, CDR1 is SGHRS and CDR2 is YFSETQ. CDR3 DNA: TGCGCCAGCAGCTTGGATGGACAGCCCAATCAGCCCCAGCATTTT. Amino acids: CASSLDGQPNQPQHF.

This clonotype was found many times. The chain links TRBV20-1 to TRBJ1-1; D is possibly TRBD1 (6 bases). Germline CDR1 is DFQATT and CDR2 is SNEGSKA (reference sequence). Deletions cut 1 base from V and 4 bases from J, with 19 bases between. The CDR3 contains 16 residues. DNA for the CDR3: TGCAGTGCTAGAGTCCGGGGGCGCCCCCTAAGCACTGAAGCTTTCTTT. Translating it yields CSARVRGRPLSTEAFF.

This clonotype was seen many times. CDR3 region: CASSPRGSGGYNEQFF. CDR3 DNA: TGTGCCAGCAGCCCCCGGGGTAGCGGGGGGTACAATGAGCAGTTCTTC. The chain employs TRBV6-1 and TRBJ2-1, with 10 bases matching TRBD2. Germline loops: CDR1 MNHNS, CDR2 SASEGT. With V trimmed by 6 bases and J by 4 bases, 9 bases remained unmatched. The CDR3 sequence is 16 residues long.

This clonotype was seen at least ten times. V usage is TRBV20-1 and J usage is TRBJ1-5; D ambiguous. The CDR3 has 12 residues. V lost 3 bases and J 3 bases, leaving 6 bases between the germline ends. The germline V gene encodes CDR1 DFQATT and CDR2 SNEGSKA (reference sequence). The chain's CDR3 is CSARTNNQPQHF. Written as DNA, the CDR3 is TGCAGTGCTAGGACCAACAATCAGCCCCAGCATTTT.

The chain joins TRBV11-3 to TRBJ1-5, with 11 bases lining up with TRBD1. In germline, CDR1 is SGHNT, CDR2 YENEEA. CDR3 length: 17 residues. The V and J ends lost 5 bases and 7 bases, in that order; junction bases with no gene match: 13. CDR3 residues: CASSSSGTGGSRQPQHF. CDR3 sequence (DNA): TGTGCCAGCAGCAGTTCCGGGACAGGGGGAAGTCGGCAGCCCCAGCATTTT.

This clonotype was recorded at least ten times. The chain combines TRBV28 with TRBJ2-1, with 7 bases identical to TRBD1. This CDR3 contains 14 residues. Trimming at V came to 5 bases and at J to 7 bases, leaving 8 bases not matched to a gene. The germline V gene has CDR1 MDHEN and CDR2 SYDVKM. CDR3 amino acids: CASSVRQGRNEQFF. The CDR3 bases are TGTGCCAGCAGTGTCCGACAGGGTAGGAATGAGCAGTTCTTC.

This clonotype was detected ten times or more. The chain combines TRBV7-2 with TRBJ2-2; D is uncertain. V was pared by 3 bases and J by 1 base, with 12 bases between. Germline lookup yields CDR1 SGHTA and CDR2 FQGNSA. The CDR3 contains 16 residues. For the CDR3, the DNA is TGTGCCAGCAGCTTGTCGAGGTCCGGGAACACCGGGGAGCTGTTTTTT. Protein: CASSLSRSGNTGELFF.

This clonotype showed up many times. The V and J genes are TRBV20-1 and TRBJ2-5, with TRBD1 matching over 8 bases. This CDR3 contains 12 residues. Germline V gene sequence: CDR1 DFQATT, CDR2 SNEGSKA (reference sequence). Trimming cost V 5 bases and J 4 bases; bases outside gene matches: 3. The CDR3 region has the DNA TGCAGTGCTTTGACAGGGGCAGAGACCCAGTACTTC. This codes for CSALTGAETQYF.

The chain couples TRBV11-3 to TRBJ2-2; no firm D call. The CDR3 contains 16 residues. CDR1 and CDR2 (germline): SGHNT, YENEEA. V lost 5 bases, J lost 0 bases, and 13 bases lay in between. CDR3 protein: CASSPHHSSNTGELFF. CDR3 in DNA: TGTGCCAGCAGCCCCCATCACAGTTCGAACACCGGGGAGCTGTTTTTT.

Comments on this clonotype: A clone one base away is much larger, so this may be a read error. V is TRBV7-8 and J is TRBJ1-1; the D is unclear. This CDR3 spans 14 amino acids. Trimming removed 1 base from V and 1 base from J, with 7 bases in between. Germline assignment: CDR1 SGHVS and CDR2 FQNEAQ. In nucleotides, the CDR3 is TGTGCCAGCAGCTTAGATAGCGAGAACACTGAAGCTTTCTTT. It encodes CASSLDSENTEAFF.

J is TRBJ1-4 and V is TRBV29-1, with D possibly matching TRBD1 (6 bases). This CDR3 spans 13 amino acids. Between the trimmed V and J ends, which lost 6 bases and 3 bases, there was a span of 11 bases. Germline-derived CDR1 and CDR2 are SQVTM and ANQGSEA. CDR3: CSVQQGANEKLFF. CDR3 coding DNA: TGCAGCGTGCAACAGGGAGCTAATGAAAAACTGTTTTTT.

Many counts were recorded for this clonotype. This chain links TRBV28 with TRBJ1-2; no clear D. CDR3 size: 11 residues. Trimming removed 5 bases from V and 3 bases from J, with 4 bases in between. Germline values: CDR1 MDHEN, CDR2 SYDVKM. For the CDR3, the DNA is TGTGCCAGCAGTGGGCACTATGGCTACACCTTC. As protein: CASSGHYGYTF.

The chain combines TRBV20-1 with TRBJ2-1, with 11 bases aligning to TRBD1. V gave up 5 bases and J gave up 8 bases; unmatched junction bases: 2. In germline, CDR1 is DFQATT, CDR2 SNEGSKA (reference sequence). The CDR3 has 12 amino acids. The DNA for the CDR3 is TGCAGTGCTCCGGGACAGGGGGATGAGCAGTTCTTC. It encodes CSAPGQGDEQFF.